This is a list of T cell receptor beta chains from one sample in a study of T cells in Graves' hyperthyroidism and ophthalmopathy. TCRdb ran MiXCR on the multiplex PCR reads and lists one entry per CDR3 protein. This repertoire shows approximately 600,000 distinct CDR3 sequences, 14% found once; its top ten account for more than 6%. The sample consisted of blood. The receptors shown here come from a woman under 30 with Graves' ophthalmopathy. Both conserved end residues are part of each CDR3. A D gene is named only where the DNA matches it firmly. The size of a clone is reported for some rows only, either as once, few or many, or as a class for expanded clones.

size	V	D	J	CDR3	DNA
few	TRBV5-4	.	TRBJ1-5	CASSFGGRSDQPQHF	TGTGCCAGCAGCTTCGGGGGGCGGAGTGATCAGCCCCAGCATTTT
few	TRBV19	TRBD2	TRBJ2-7	CASSLYSGSLSYEQYF	TGTGCCAGTAGTCTCTATAGCGGGAGTTTATCCTACGAGCAGTACTTC
many	TRBV11-3	TRBD2	TRBJ2-5	CASSSRLAGETQYF	TGTGCCAGCAGTTCTAGACTAGCGGGAGAGACCCAGTACTTC
many	TRBV10-3	.	TRBJ2-1	CAISGASSYNEQFF	TGTGCCATCAGTGGCGCTAGCTCCTACAATGAGCAGTTCTTC
many	TRBV7-2	.	TRBJ2-5	CASGGIKETQYF	TGTGCCAGCGGCGGGATAAAAGAGACCCAGTACTTC
many	TRBV7-8	TRBD2	TRBJ2-1	CASSFAGVGYNEQFF	TGTGCCAGCAGCTTTGCGGGAGTAGGTTACAATGAGCAGTTCTTC
.	TRBV29-1	.	TRBJ1-2	CSVRGAGGYTF	TGCAGCGTTCGAGGGGCGGGAGGCTACACCTTC
many	TRBV5-1	TRBD2	TRBJ2-1	CASSLDVAGGNEQFF	TGCGCCAGCAGCTTGGATGTAGCGGGCGGGAATGAGCAGTTCTTC
many	TRBV5-6	.	TRBJ1-2	CASSLAGQFYGYTF	TGTGCCAGCAGCTTGGCCGGACAGTTCTATGGCTACACCTTC
.	TRBV9	.	TRBJ1-4	CASSSSGATNEKLFF	TGTGCCAGCAGCTCATCCGGGGCAACTAATGAAAAACTGTTTTTT
many	TRBV6-1	TRBD2	TRBJ2-7	CASSEDEREAAYEQYF	TGTGCCAGCAGTGAAGATGAGCGGGAGGCCGCCTACGAGCAGTACTTC